These 25 T cell receptor beta chains were all obtained from the same sample, sequenced in a study of T-cell reconstitution after alpha-beta-depleted transplantation in children. Unique molecular identifiers were used to barcode this TCRbeta library. TCRdb processed the PCR reads anew with MiXCR; each CDR3 protein has one entry. The sample has more than 40,000 distinct CDR3 sequences, 7.5% to 10% seen once. The sample was PBMCs, mostly from graft donor cells, taken 60 days after TCRalphabeta/CD19-depleted stem cell transplant. These receptors all come from a male patient aged 2 to 10 who had a stem cell transplant for chronic granulomatous disease, so the T cells may come from the graft donor.

This clonotype was detected many times. The chain recombines TRBV7-6 with TRBJ1-1; 8 nucleotides agree with TRBD1. CDR3 length equals 15 residues. V was clipped by 5 bases and J by 11 bases; unmatched bases: 16. Germline CDR1 SGHVS, CDR2 FNYEAQ. In DNA form, the CDR3 reads TGTGCCAGCAGCAGAGATCAGGGGGCGCGGTCCTTGGCTTTCTTT. It encodes CASSRDQGARSLAFF. Full variable domain (outside the CDR3, taken from reference TRBV7-6 and TRBJ1-1): GAGVSQSPRYKVTKRGQDVALRCDPISGHVSLYWYRQALGQGPEFLTYFNYEAQQDKSGLPNDRFSAERPEGSISTLTIQRTEQRDSAMYRCASSRDQGARSLAFFGQGTRLTVV.

Ten or more counts support this clonotype. The chain joins TRBV4-3 to TRBJ2-1; D is uncertain. The germline V gene has CDR1 LGHNA and CDR2 YSLEER. The V gene lost 4 bases and the J gene lost 0 bases, with 10 bases spanning the gap. The CDR3 is 15 amino acids. The CDR3 DNA reads as TGCGCCAGCAGCCCCACAGCGAACTCCTACAATGAGCAGTTCTTC. Protein product: CASSPTANSYNEQFF.

The J gene is TRBJ2-1, the V gene TRBV20-1, with D hard to call. The CDR3 loop spans 11 amino acids. Trimming shortened V by 7 bases and J by 3 bases, and 7 bases separated the two germline ends. The germline gives CDR1 DFQATT, CDR2 SNEGSKA (reference sequence). This CDR3 is CSGAGYNEQFF. CDR3 DNA: TGCAGTGGGGCCGGCTACAATGAGCAGTTCTTC.

This clonotype was recorded at least ten times. This rearrangement joins TRBV7-8 to TRBJ2-3; D gene unclear. There are 13 residues in the CDR3. V was trimmed by 6 bases and J by 2 bases, leaving 9 bases between them. The germline V gene has CDR1 SGHVS and CDR2 FQNEAQ. CDR3 amino acids: CASSKILTDTQYF. CDR3 sequence (DNA): TGTGCCAGCAGTAAGATACTCACAGATACGCAGTATTTT.

This clonotype was detected many times. The J gene is TRBJ1-1, the V gene TRBV9; maybe TRBD1 (6 bases). The V end was cut by 4 bases, the J end by 4 bases, with 14 bases between. Per the germline V gene, CDR1 is SGDLS and CDR2 is YYNGEE. The CDR3 length is 14 residues. This CDR3 reads CASSQSPGVTEAFF. CDR3 in DNA: TGTGCCAGCAGCCAATCCCCAGGGGTCACTGAAGCTTTCTTT.

This clonotype showed up many times. The V call is TRBV6-5, the J call TRBJ1-2; maybe TRBD1 (5 bases). The CDR3 loop spans 21 amino acids. The germline V gene has CDR1 MNHEY and CDR2 SVGAGI. Trimming stripped 6 bases from V and 0 bases from J, with 32 bases between. The CDR3 bases are TGTGCCAGCAGCCTATTAAGTCCACGAGACAGCCCCCTCCCGGCTAACTATGGCTACACCTTC. It encodes CASSLLSPRDSPLPANYGYTF.

This clonotype occurred many times. J is TRBJ1-1 and V is TRBV29-1; no reliable D call. Germline assignment: CDR1 SQVTM and CDR2 ANQGSEA. The CDR3 contains 13 residues. V was trimmed by 4 bases and J by 3 bases, leaving 12 bases between them. CDR3 bases: TGCAGCGTTGGGGTATGGGAGGACACTGAAGCTTTCTTT. Translation: CSVGVWEDTEAFF.

V usage is TRBV7-8 and J usage is TRBJ2-2, with 9 bases aligning to TRBD2. The CDR3 extends over 16 amino acids. Germline V CDR1 and CDR2: SGHVS, FQNEAQ. With 6 bases clipped from V and 5 bases from J, the junction kept 10 bases outside the gene matches. The CDR3 reads CASSLNSGRRTGELFF. Here the CDR3 DNA reads TGTGCCAGCAGTTTAAATAGCGGGAGAAGGACCGGGGAGCTGTTTTTT.

This clonotype qualifies as medium-sized. This chain links TRBV14 with TRBJ2-7, with TRBD1 matching over 7 bases. In germline, CDR1 is SGHDN, CDR2 FVKESK. V shed 4 bases, J shed 5 bases, and the junction held 11 bases outside the gene matches. The CDR3 extends over 15 amino acids. The CDR3 spells CASSPTLTGFHEQYF. In DNA, the CDR3 is TGTGCCAGCAGCCCCACCCTGACAGGGTTCCACGAGCAGTACTTC. Supplemented by reference TRBV14 and TRBJ2-7, the full variable domain reads EAGVTQFPSHSVIEKGQTVTLRCDPISGHDNLYWYRRVMGKEIKFLLHFVKESKQDESGMPNNRFLAERTGGTYSTLKVQPAELEDSGVYFCASSPTLTGFHEQYFGPGTRLTVT.

The sample holds many counts of this clonotype. The gene calls are TRBV7-6 and TRBJ2-7; a weak D match, TRBD2 (6 bases). CDR3 length: 13 amino acids. Trimming pared 5 bases from V and 7 bases from J, leaving 15 bases between. Germline V gene lookup returns CDR1 SGHVS and CDR2 FNYEAQ. The CDR3 DNA reads TGTGCCAGCAGCGGACTAACGAGCGCTGAGCAGTACTTC. Amino acid sequence: CASSGLTSAEQYF.

This clonotype has a count of ten or more. This chain connects TRBV5-1 to TRBJ1-6; no definite D call. V was shortened by 0 bases and J by 2 bases, with 6 bases between the two germline ends. Germline lookup yields CDR1 SGHRS and CDR2 YFSETQ. The CDR3 totals 15 residues. Written as DNA, the CDR3 is TGCGCCAGCAGCTTGGAGCAGGCCTATAATTCACCCCTCCACTTT. Protein product: CASSLEQAYNSPLHF.

The sample holds many counts of this clonotype. The chain carries TRBV15 and TRBJ2-1; 7 bases align to TRBD1. J gave up 1 base and V 2 bases, and 5 bases lay outside the gene matches. Per germline, CDR1 LNHNV and CDR2 YYDKDF (reference sequence). This CDR3 is built from 16 residues. The CDR3 protein is CATSRPTGTSYNEQFF. The DNA for the CDR3 is TGTGCCACCAGCAGACCGACAGGGACATCCTACAATGAGCAGTTCTTC.

This clonotype has at least ten counts. V usage is TRBV5-4 and J usage is TRBJ2-3; 8 bases are a match to TRBD2. The germline V gene has CDR1 SGHNT and CDR2 YYREEE (reference sequence). J lost 2 bases, V lost 2 bases, and 7 bases had no gene match. This CDR3 has 16 amino acids. Here the CDR3 DNA reads TGTGCCAGCAGCTTCGGATTAGCGGGGACCACAGATACGCAGTATTTT. This encodes CASSFGLAGTTDTQYF.

This chain connects TRBV7-9 to TRBJ1-1, with TRBD1 as a possible D gene (6 bases). CDR3 length: 16 residues. Germline V gene data show CDR1 as SEHNR and CDR2 as FQNEAQ (reference sequence). The V and J ends lost 1 base and 1 base respectively, with 13 bases between them. The CDR3 here is CASSLVRDTGNTEAFF. The CDR3 DNA reads as TGTGCCAGCAGCTTAGTCCGGGACACCGGGAACACTGAAGCTTTCTTT. Supplemented by reference TRBV7-9 and TRBJ1-1, the full variable domain reads DTGVSQNPRHKITKRGQNVTFRCDPISEHNRLYWYRQTLGQGPEFLTYFQNEAQLEKSRLLSDRFSAERPKGSFSTLEIQRTEQGDSAMYLCASSLVRDTGNTEAFFGQGTRLTVV.

This clonotype occurred many times. This sequence joins TRBV4-2 and TRBJ2-7; 12 nucleotides align to TRBD1. After removal of 1 base from V and 5 bases from J, the junction contained 6 bases not matched to a gene. Germline V lookup: CDR1 LGHNA, CDR2 YNFKEQ. CDR3 length equals 16 residues. The DNA for the CDR3 is TGTGCCAGCAGCCAAGTGGCTGGGACAGGGGGCGACGAGCAGTACTTC. It translates to CASSQVAGTGGDEQYF.

This clonotype was seen more than once but under ten times. The genes are TRBV7-9 and TRBJ2-7; 7 nucleotides match TRBD2. Germline V gene sequence: CDR1 SEHNR, CDR2 FQNEAQ (reference sequence). V was pared by 1 base and J by 5 bases, with 11 bases of the junction left unmatched. The CDR3 sequence is 16 residues long. The CDR3 is CASSLGSSGGMNEQYF. In DNA form, the CDR3 reads TGTGCCAGCAGCTTAGGATCTAGCGGTGGCATGAACGAGCAGTACTTC.

The chain couples TRBV6-1 to TRBJ2-1; 14 bases agree with TRBD2. This CDR3 is built from 16 residues. The V gene's germline CDR1 is MNHNS and CDR2 SASEGT. The ends lost 6 bases at V and 5 bases at J; junction bases unmatched: 6. CDR3 sequence (DNA): TGTGCCAGCAGGGGACTAGCGGGAGTCGGAAACAATGAGCAGTTCTTC. Its translation is CASRGLAGVGNNEQFF.

Only a few counts were recorded for this clonotype. The chain links TRBV3-1 to TRBJ2-1; 11 bases line up with TRBD2. V lost 0 bases to trimming and J lost 2 bases; unmatched junction nucleotides: 3. CDR3 length: 17 amino acids. CDR1 is LGHDT and CDR2 is YNNKEL in the germline V gene (reference sequence). In DNA form, the CDR3 reads TGTGCCAGCAGCCAAGAAGCGACTAGCGGGGCCTACAATGAGCAGTTCTTC. Protein product: CASSQEATSGAYNEQFF.

This clonotype was observed many times. V and J are TRBV20-1 and TRBJ2-7; 11 bases fit TRBD2. Trimming took 3 bases from V and 3 from J; bases not matched to a gene: 7. The CDR3 is 15 amino acids. CDR1 DFQATT and CDR2 SNEGSKA come from the germline V gene (reference sequence). The CDR3 bases are TGCAGTGCTAGTCGAGCTAGCGGGAGGTTCTACGAGCAGTACTTC. Translated, it gives CSASRASGRFYEQYF.

The CDR3 DNA follows: TGTGCCAGCAGCAAAGAGGGGACCGCGAGCTCCTACGAGCAGTACTTC. Its translation is CASSKEGTASSYEQYF. The J gene is TRBJ2-7, the V gene TRBV21-1; TRBD1 is the table's D call and was not checked against the DNA. TRBV21-1 is a pseudogene. This CDR3 has 16 amino acids.

This clonotype was counted between two and nine times. The chain recombines TRBV27 with TRBJ2-3; D gene unclear. The ends were cut back, 3 bases at V and 1 base at J, with 5 bases in the middle. The germline gives CDR1 MNHEY, CDR2 SMNVEV (reference sequence). This CDR3 has 13 residues. DNA of the CDR3: TGTGCCAGCAGTTTTAAGGGCACAGATACGCAGTATTTT. It codes for CASSFKGTDTQYF.

The J gene is TRBJ1-1, the V gene TRBV2; D is possibly TRBD1 (5 bases). V dropped 6 bases and J dropped 1 base, with 12 bases sitting between them. The germline V gene encodes CDR1 SNHLY and CDR2 FYNNEI. The CDR3 totals 14 residues. CDR3 DNA sequence: TGTGCCAGCAGCCGGGGACCGCGGAACACTGAAGCTTTCTTT. This sequence encodes CASSRGPRNTEAFF.

The V call is TRBV20-1, the J call TRBJ2-6; D is unclear. Trimming removed 3 bases from V and 0 bases from J, with 12 bases in between. Germline-derived CDR1 and CDR2 are DFQATT and SNEGSKA (reference sequence). The CDR3 totals 16 residues. CDR3 DNA: TGCAGTGCTAGCAGAACGGACGGCTCTGGGGCCAACGTCCTGACTTTC. It specifies CSASRTDGSGANVLTF.

This clonotype was seen repeatedly, ten times or more. The chain couples TRBV6-2 or TRBV6-3 to TRBJ1-5; possible D gene TRBD1, 5 bases. V was shortened by 5 bases and J by 2 bases, with 10 bases between the two germline ends. The CDR3 runs to 14 residues. Germline CDR1 is MNHEY and CDR2 is SVGEGT. The CDR3 is CASSRDEGNQPQHF. The CDR3 DNA reads TGTGCCAGCAGTAGGGACGAGGGCAATCAGCCCCAGCATTTT.

The chain combines TRBV27 with TRBJ2-5, with 8 bases identical to TRBD1. Germline V gene data show CDR1 as MNHEY and CDR2 as SMNVEV (reference sequence). The CDR3 sequence is 15 residues long. Trimming at V came to 0 bases and at J to 4 bases, leaving 4 bases not matched to a gene. Here the CDR3 DNA reads TGTGCCAGCAGTTTATCGCGGACAGGGCCAGAGACCCAGTACTTC. Translation gives CASSLSRTGPETQYF.